The rows below give T cell receptor beta chains drawn from one sample of a study of radiation and T cells in renal cell carcinoma. Clones were read by immunoSEQ multiplex PCR, and TCRdb kept only the in-frame ones, dropping some. The sample has 120,000 to 150,000 clones; 88% are singletons. The material sequenced was blood, taken from a patient whose treatment included radiotherapy and nephrectomy. The source is a woman between 70 and 85 years old with renal cell carcinoma. Both conserved end residues are part of each CDR3. Fields, in order: J gene, V gene, clone size, D gene, CDR3 protein, CDR3 DNA. D genes are given only for firm matches. Part of the rows lack a size; the others show once, few, many or a class for expanded clones.

TRBJ2-3 TRBV6-4 - TRBD2 CATRLGGTDTQYF TGTGCCACCCGTCTGGGGGGGACAGATACGCAGTATTTT
TRBJ1-5 TRBV2 - TRBD1 CASSRDSVNQPQHF TGTGCCAGCAGTCGGGACAGTGTGAATCAGCCCCAGCATTTT
TRBJ2-7 TRBV11-3 few - CASSPRNSYEQYF TGTGCCAGCAGCCCACGTAACAGCTACGAGCAGTACTTC
TRBJ2-3 TRBV5-1 - TRBD1 CASSSTPTGGMGDTQYF TGCGCCAGCAGCTCGACACCCACAGGGGGAATGGGAGATACGCAGTATTTT
TRBJ1-2 TRBV11-3 - - CASSRASGGYTF TGTGCCAGCAGCCGGGCCTCGGGAGGCTACACCTTC
TRBJ2-2 TRBV11-3 - - CASSLGTANTGELFF TGTGCCAGCAGCTTGGGGACGGCGAACACCGGGGAGCTGTTTTTT
TRBJ2-5 TRBV13 - TRBD2 CASSSGTSGGIETQYF TGTGCCAGCAGCTCCGGGACTAGCGGGGGTATTGAGACCCAGTACTTC
TRBJ2-3 TRBV30 - TRBD2 CASKRGDTDTQYF TGTGCCTCGAAGCGGGGGGACACAGATACGCAGTATTTT
TRBJ2-2 TRBV4-3 - TRBD2 CASSHTSGGANTGELFF TGCGCCAGCAGCCACACTAGCGGGGGGGCGAACACCGGGGAGCTGTTTTTT
TRBJ2-7 TRBV7-9 few - CASSPLYEQYF TGTGCCAGCAGCCCCCTCTACGAGCAGTACTTC